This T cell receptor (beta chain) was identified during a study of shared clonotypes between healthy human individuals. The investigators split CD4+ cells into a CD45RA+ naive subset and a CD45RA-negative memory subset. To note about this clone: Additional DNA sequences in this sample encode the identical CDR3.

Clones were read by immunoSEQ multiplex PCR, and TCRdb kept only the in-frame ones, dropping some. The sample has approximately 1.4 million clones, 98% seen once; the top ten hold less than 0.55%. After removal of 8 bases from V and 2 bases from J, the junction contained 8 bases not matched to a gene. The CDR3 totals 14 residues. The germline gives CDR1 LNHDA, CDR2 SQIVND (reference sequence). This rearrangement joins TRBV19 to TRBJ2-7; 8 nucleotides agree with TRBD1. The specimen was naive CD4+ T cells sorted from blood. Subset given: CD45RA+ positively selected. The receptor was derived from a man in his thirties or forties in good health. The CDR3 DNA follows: TGTGCCAGTTCCTCCGGGACAGGCACCTACGAGCAGTACTTC. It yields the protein CASSSGTGTYEQYF.